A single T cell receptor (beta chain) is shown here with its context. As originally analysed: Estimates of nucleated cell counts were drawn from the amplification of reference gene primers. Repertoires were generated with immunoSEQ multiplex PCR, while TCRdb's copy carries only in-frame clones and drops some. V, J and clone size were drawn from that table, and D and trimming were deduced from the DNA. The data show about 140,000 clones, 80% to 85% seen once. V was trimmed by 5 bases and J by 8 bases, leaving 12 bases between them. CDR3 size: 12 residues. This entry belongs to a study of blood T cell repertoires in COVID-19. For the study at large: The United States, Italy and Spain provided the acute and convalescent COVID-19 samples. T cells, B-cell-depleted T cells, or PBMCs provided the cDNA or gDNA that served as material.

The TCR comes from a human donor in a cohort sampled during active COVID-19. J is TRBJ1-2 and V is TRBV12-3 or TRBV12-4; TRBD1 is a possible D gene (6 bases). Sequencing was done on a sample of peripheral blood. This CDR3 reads CASSTTGSGYTF. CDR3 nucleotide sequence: TGTGCCAGCAGTACGACAGGTAGCGGCTACACCTTC.